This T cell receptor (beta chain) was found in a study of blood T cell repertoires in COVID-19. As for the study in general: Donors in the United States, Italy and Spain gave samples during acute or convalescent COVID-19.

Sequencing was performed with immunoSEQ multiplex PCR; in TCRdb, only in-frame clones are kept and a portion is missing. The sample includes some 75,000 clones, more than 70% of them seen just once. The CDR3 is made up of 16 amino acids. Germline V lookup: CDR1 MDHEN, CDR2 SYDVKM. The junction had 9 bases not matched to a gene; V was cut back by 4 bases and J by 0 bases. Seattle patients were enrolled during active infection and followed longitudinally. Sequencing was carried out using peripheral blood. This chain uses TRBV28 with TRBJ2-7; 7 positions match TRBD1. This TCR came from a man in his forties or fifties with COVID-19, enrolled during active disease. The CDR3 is CASSSFYGQASYEQYF. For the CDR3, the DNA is TGTGCCAGCAGTTCGTTTTACGGACAGGCCTCCTACGAGCAGTACTTC.